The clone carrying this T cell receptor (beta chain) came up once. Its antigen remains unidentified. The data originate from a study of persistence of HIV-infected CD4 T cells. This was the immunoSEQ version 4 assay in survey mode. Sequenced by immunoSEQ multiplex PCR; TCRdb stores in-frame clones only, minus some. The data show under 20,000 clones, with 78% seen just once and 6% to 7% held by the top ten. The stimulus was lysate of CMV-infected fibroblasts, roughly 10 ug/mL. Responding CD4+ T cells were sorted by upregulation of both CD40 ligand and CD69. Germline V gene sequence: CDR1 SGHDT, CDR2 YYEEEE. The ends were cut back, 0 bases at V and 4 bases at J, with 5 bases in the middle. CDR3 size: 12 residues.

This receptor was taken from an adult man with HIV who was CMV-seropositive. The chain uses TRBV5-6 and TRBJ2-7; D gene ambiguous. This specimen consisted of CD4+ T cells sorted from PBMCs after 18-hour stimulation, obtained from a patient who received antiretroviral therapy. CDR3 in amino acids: CASSLGGYEQYF. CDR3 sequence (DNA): TGTGCCAGCAGCTTGGGGGGTTACGAGCAGTACTTC.